What follows describes a single TCR beta chain. The J segment lost 8 bases and the V segment lost 4 bases, leaving 10 bases of the junction unmatched. Germline V gene lookup returns CDR1 SGDLS and CDR2 YYNGEE. The CDR3 covers 15 residues. This sample stems from a study of control samples from healthy donors and cancer patients. This table comes from immunoSEQ multiplex PCR, and its TCRdb copy is limited to in-frame clones, with some not included. The sample carries some 140,000 clones, about 88% recorded once. The genes are TRBV9 and TRBJ2-1, with 9 bases matching TRBD2. Sequences were obtained from blood. This receptor was taken from a woman in her twenties or thirties in good health. In nucleotides, the CDR3 is TGTGCCAGCAGCCCAGTTAGCGGGAGCGGCGATGAGCAGTTCTTC. Its translation: CASSPVSGSGDEQFF.